These T cell receptor beta chains were read from a single sample in a study of blood T cell repertoires in COVID-19. Measured with immunoSEQ multiplex PCR; TCRdb has only the in-frame clones, and not every one. The table shows around 100,000 clones, with approximately 86% occurring only once. Material: peripheral blood. Every receptor here comes from a human donor in a cohort sampled during active COVID-19. The CDR3 runs from the conserved cysteine through the conserved F or W. A D gene is named only where the DNA matches it firmly. Rows may omit the clone size; those that give it use once, few, many or a size class.

V: TRBV20-1
size: .
J: TRBJ2-3
D: .
DNA: TGCTCGACAGGTCGAGATACGCAGTATTTT
CDR3: CSTGRDTQYF

V: TRBV28
size: .
J: TRBJ2-5
D: TRBD2
DNA: TGTGCCAGCAAGCCCCGGAGGACTAGCGGCGGGGAGACCCAGTACTTC
CDR3: CASKPRRTSGGETQYF

V: TRBV7-2
size: .
J: TRBJ2-3
D: .
DNA: TGTGCCAGCAGCGAAGCCAAGACGGTTGGAGGGCAGTATTTT
CDR3: CASSEAKTVGGQYF

V: TRBV4-2
size: .
J: TRBJ2-1
D: .
DNA: TGTGCCAGCAGCCCCGTGGGAGTAAACAATGAGCAGTTCTTC
CDR3: CASSPVGVNNEQFF

V: TRBV7-9
size: .
J: TRBJ2-1
D: TRBD2
DNA: TGTGCCAGCAGCTTAATTGGGGAGGCGGGAGATTCAGGGTTCTTC
CDR3: CASSLIGEAGDSGFF

V: TRBV19
size: .
J: TRBJ2-3
D: TRBD2
DNA: TGTGCCAGTAGTGCCGGACGACTAGCGGGAAGCACAGATACGCAGTATTTT
CDR3: CASSAGRLAGSTDTQYF

V: TRBV12-3/TRBV12-4
size: .
J: TRBJ1-6
D: .
DNA: TGTGCCAGCAGCCCTCGAGGGTGGCTCCTCCACTTT
CDR3: CASSPRGWLLHF

V: TRBV5-4
size: .
J: TRBJ2-7
D: TRBD2
DNA: TGTGCCAGCAGCTTGATCGGTAGCGGGAGTCTATCGTACGAGCAGTACTTC
CDR3: CASSLIGSGSLSYEQYF

V: TRBV14
size: .
J: TRBJ2-1
D: .
DNA: TGTGCCAGCAGCCCCGTGAGTGAGCAGTTCTTC
CDR3: CASSPVSEQFF

V: TRBV7-3
size: .
J: TRBJ1-2
D: .
DNA: TGTGCCAGCAGCCTCCTTAGGCAGGGTAACTATGGCTACACCTTC
CDR3: CASSLLRQGNYGYTF

V: TRBV6-5
size: .
J: TRBJ1-1
D: .
DNA: TGTGCCAGCAGGGTCCGAGGTGGGAACACTGAAGCTTTCTTT
CDR3: CASRVRGGNTEAFF

V: TRBV5-1
size: .
J: TRBJ1-3
D: .
DNA: TGCGCCAGCAGCCCCTCGGGGGGATACGGAAACACCATATATTTT
CDR3: CASSPSGGYGNTIYF

V: TRBV5-4
size: few
J: TRBJ2-7
D: TRBD2
DNA: TGTGCCAGCAGCTTACTAGCGGGAGGGTACGAGCAGTACTTC
CDR3: CASSLLAGGYEQYF

V: TRBV6-5
size: .
J: TRBJ1-2
D: TRBD1
DNA: TGTGCCAGCATGGGGGACAGGGGTGGTGGCTACACCTTC
CDR3: CASMGDRGGGYTF

V: TRBV10-2
size: .
J: TRBJ2-7
D: .
DNA: TGCGCCAGCAGTGAGTCACTCAGGACAGTCACCTACGAGCAGTACTTC
CDR3: CASSESLRTVTYEQYF

V: TRBV7-9
size: .
J: TRBJ2-1
D: TRBD2
DNA: TGTGCCAGCAGCCCTTTTGATGCGGGAGGGTACAATGAGCAGTTCTTC
CDR3: CASSPFDAGGYNEQFF

V: TRBV19
size: .
J: TRBJ2-7
D: .
DNA: TGTGCCAGTAGTGCTGAGGAGACCTACGAGCAGTGCTTC
CDR3: CASSAEETYEQCF

V: TRBV9
size: .
J: TRBJ1-2
D: .
DNA: TGTGCCAGCAGCGCAGAGGCCCCTGGCTACACCTTC
CDR3: CASSAEAPGYTF

V: TRBV11-2
size: .
J: TRBJ2-1
D: .
DNA: TGTGCCAGCAGCTTAAGTTTGAGAGGCAATGAGCAGTTCTTC
CDR3: CASSLSLRGNEQFF

V: TRBV2
size: .
J: TRBJ1-1
D: .
DNA: TGTGCCAGCAGCACAGGGTTGAACACTGAAGCTTTCTTT
CDR3: CASSTGLNTEAFF

V: TRBV7-2
size: .
J: TRBJ2-2
D: TRBD2
DNA: TGTGCCAGCAGCTTATCGGGACTAGCGACGGGGGAGCTGTTTTTT
CDR3: CASSLSGLATGELFF

V: TRBV7-2
size: .
J: TRBJ2-7
D: TRBD2
DNA: TGTGCCAGCAGCTTCATACGGGAGGGCCATTACGAGCAGTACTTC
CDR3: CASSFIREGHYEQYF

V: TRBV6-5
size: .
J: TRBJ2-2
D: .
DNA: TGTGCCAGCAGCACGGGACAAGGTCTCCCCGGGGAGCTGTTTTTT
CDR3: CASSTGQGLPGELFF

V: TRBV7-9
size: .
J: TRBJ2-7
D: TRBD2
DNA: TGTGCCAGCAGGCCTGGACTAGCGGGCGAACCCTACGAGCAGTACTTC
CDR3: CASRPGLAGEPYEQYF

V: TRBV6-5
size: .
J: TRBJ1-5
D: .
DNA: TGTGCCAGCAGTCCGAGGAGGTATAGCAATCAGCCCCAGCATTTT
CDR3: CASSPRRYSNQPQHF

V: TRBV28
size: .
J: TRBJ1-6
D: TRBD1
DNA: TGTGCCAGCAGTTCGGGACAGGGAACTAATTCACCCCTCCACTTT
CDR3: CASSSGQGTNSPLHF

V: TRBV7-2
size: .
J: TRBJ2-1
D: .
DNA: TGTGCCAGCAGCCGTGTAGGGGGAACGGGGGAGCAGTTCTTC
CDR3: CASSRVGGTGEQFF

V: TRBV5-8
size: .
J: TRBJ2-7
D: TRBD1
DNA: TGTGCCAGCAGCTTGGTAGGGGGCGGCGAGCAGTACTTC
CDR3: CASSLVGGGEQYF

V: TRBV27
size: .
J: TRBJ1-5
D: .
DNA: TGTGCCAGCAGTGCTGTGTCCAGGGTGAATCAGCCCCAGCATTTT
CDR3: CASSAVSRVNQPQHF